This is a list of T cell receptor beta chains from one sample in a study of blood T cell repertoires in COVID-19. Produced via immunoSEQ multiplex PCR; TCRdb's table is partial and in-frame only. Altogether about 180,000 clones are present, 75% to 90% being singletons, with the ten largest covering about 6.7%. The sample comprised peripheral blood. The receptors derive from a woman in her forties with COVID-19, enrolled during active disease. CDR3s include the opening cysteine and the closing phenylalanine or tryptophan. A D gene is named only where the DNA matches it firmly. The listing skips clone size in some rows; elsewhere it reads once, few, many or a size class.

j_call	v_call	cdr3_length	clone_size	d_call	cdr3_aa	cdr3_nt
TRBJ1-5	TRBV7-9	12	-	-	CASSLEGQPQHF	TGTGCCAGCAGCTTGGAGGGACAGCCCCAGCATTTT
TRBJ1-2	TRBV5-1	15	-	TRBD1	CASSLATGTAYGYTF	TGCGCCAGCAGCTTGGCCACGGGGACAGCCTATGGCTACACCTTC
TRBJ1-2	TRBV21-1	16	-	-	CASSKESAGGRYGYTF	TGTGCCAGCAGCAAAGAATCGGCAGGGGGAAGATATGGCTACACCTTC
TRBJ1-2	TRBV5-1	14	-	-	CASSRVYRDKGYTF	TGCGCCAGCAGCCGTGTGTACAGGGATAAAGGCTACACCTTC
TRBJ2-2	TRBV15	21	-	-	CATSSECHGQCGVRNTGELFF	TGTGCCACCAGCAGTGAATGCCATGGACAGTGTGGGGTTCGAAACACCGGGGAGCTGTTTTTT
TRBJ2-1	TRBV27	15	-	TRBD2	CASSLGDGTSERQFF	TGTGCCAGCAGTTTAGGGGACGGGACTAGCGAAAGACAGTTCTTC
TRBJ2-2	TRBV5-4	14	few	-	CASSMWTATGELFF	TGTGCCAGCAGCATGTGGACAGCCACCGGGGAGCTGTTTTTT
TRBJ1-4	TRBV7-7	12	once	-	CASRAGDEKLFF	TGTGCTAGCAGGGCGGGGGACGAAAAACTGTTTTTT
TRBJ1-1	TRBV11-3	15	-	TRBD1	CASSLRGQGNTEAFF	TGTGCCAGCAGCTTGAGGGGACAGGGAAACACTGAAGCTTTCTTT
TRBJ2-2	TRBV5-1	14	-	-	CASSFFQGTGELFF	TGCGCCAGCAGCTTTTTCCAGGGGACCGGGGAGCTGTTTTTT
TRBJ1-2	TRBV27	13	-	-	CASSQTDNYGYTF	TGTGCCAGCAGCCAGACAGATAACTATGGCTACACCTTC
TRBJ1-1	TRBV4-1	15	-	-	CASSQSPRAWTEAFF	TGCGCCAGCAGCCAATCCCCGCGGGCTTGGACTGAAGCTTTCTTT
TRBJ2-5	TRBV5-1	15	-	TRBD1	CASSLARTGEETQYF	TGCGCCAGCAGCTTGGCCCGTACAGGGGAAGAGACCCAGTACTTC
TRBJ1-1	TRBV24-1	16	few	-	CATSAGGVQGNTEAFF	TGTGCCACCAGTGCGGGTGGTGTTCAGGGGAACACTGAAGCTTTCTTT
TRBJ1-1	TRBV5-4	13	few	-	CASSLPRGTEAFF	TGTGCCAGCAGCCTTCCGAGAGGAACTGAAGCTTTCTTT
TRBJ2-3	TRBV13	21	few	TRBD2	CASTAKLGGLAGSLGTDTQYF	TGTGCCAGCACCGCGAAGTTGGGTGGGCTAGCGGGGTCCTTGGGCACAGATACGCAGTATTTT
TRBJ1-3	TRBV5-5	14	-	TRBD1	CASSPGQGRNTIYF	TGTGCCAGCAGCCCGGGACAGGGGCGAAACACCATATATTTT
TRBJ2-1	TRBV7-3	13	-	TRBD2	CASSSAKTSGQFF	TGTGCCAGCAGCTCAGCGAAAACTAGCGGGCAGTTCTTC
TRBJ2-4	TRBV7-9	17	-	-	CASSWTGTHVAKNIQYF	TGTGCCAGCAGCTGGACCGGGACACACGTAGCCAAAAACATTCAGTACTTC
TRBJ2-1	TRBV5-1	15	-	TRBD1	CASSLTGQGNDEQFF	TGCGCCAGCAGCTTGACTGGACAGGGCAACGATGAGCAGTTCTTC
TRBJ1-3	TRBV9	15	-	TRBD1	CASSPQGAAGNTIYF	TGTGCCAGCAGCCCGCAGGGGGCAGCTGGAAACACCATATATTTT
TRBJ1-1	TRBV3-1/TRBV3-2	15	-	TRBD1	CASSQARTGFTEAFF	TGTGCCAGCAGCCAAGCTAGGACAGGGTTTACTGAAGCTTTCTTT
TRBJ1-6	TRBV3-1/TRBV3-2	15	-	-	CASSQVGQYNSPLHF	TGTGCCAGCAGCCAAGTAGGACAGTATAATTCACCCCTCCACTTT
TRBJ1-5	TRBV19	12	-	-	CASSPGDQPQHF	TGTGCCAGTAGTCCAGGGGATCAGCCCCAGCATTTT
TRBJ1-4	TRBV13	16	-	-	CASSLFEQGTNEKLFF	TGTGCCAGCAGCTTATTTGAACAGGGAACCAATGAAAAACTGTTTTTT
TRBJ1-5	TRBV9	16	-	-	CASSVGGGASNQPQHF	TGTGCCAGCAGCGTGGGCGGCGGGGCGAGCAATCAGCCCCAGCATTTT
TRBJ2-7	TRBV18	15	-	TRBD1	CASSQPGQGLHEQYF	TGTGCCAGCTCACAGCCGGGACAGGGGCTACACGAGCAGTACTTC
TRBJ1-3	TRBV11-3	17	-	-	CASSRGSDPRSGNTIYF	TGTGCCAGCAGCCGAGGGTCAGACCCGCGCTCTGGAAACACCATATATTTT
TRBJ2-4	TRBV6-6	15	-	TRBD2	CASRLAGEAKNIQYF	TGTGCCAGCAGGCTAGCGGGAGAGGCCAAAAACATTCAGTACTTC
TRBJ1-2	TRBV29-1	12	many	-	CSVELTGHGYTF	TGCAGCGTGGAACTAACAGGGCATGGCTACACCTTC
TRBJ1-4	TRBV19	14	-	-	CASSISGANEKLFF	TGTGCCAGTAGTATCAGTGGTGCTAATGAAAAACTGTTTTTT
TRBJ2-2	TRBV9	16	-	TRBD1	CASSVGKGGSTGELFF	TGTGCCAGCAGCGTAGGGAAAGGGGGCAGCACCGGGGAGCTGTTTTTT
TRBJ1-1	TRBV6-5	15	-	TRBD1	CASRAQGGSPSEAFF	TGTGCCAGCAGGGCGCAGGGGGGCAGCCCCTCTGAAGCTTTCTTT
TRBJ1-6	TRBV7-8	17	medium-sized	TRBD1	CASSLASGTANNSPLHF	TGTGCCAGCAGCTTAGCGTCCGGGACAGCAAATAATTCACCCCTCCACTTT
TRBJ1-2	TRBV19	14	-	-	CASSRSPRLYGYTF	TGTGCCAGTAGTCGCTCACCGAGACTGTATGGCTACACCTTC
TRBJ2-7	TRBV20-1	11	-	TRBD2	CSASTTGGQYF	TGCAGTGCTTCGACGACGGGAGGGCAGTACTTC
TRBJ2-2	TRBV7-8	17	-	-	CASSLSAGLLYTGELFF	TGTGCCAGCAGCTTATCGGCGGGACTCCTTTACACCGGGGAGCTGTTTTTT
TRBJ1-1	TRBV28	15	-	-	CASSFERRRNTEAFF	TGTGCCAGCAGTTTTGAACGGCGGAGGAACACTGAAGCTTTCTTT
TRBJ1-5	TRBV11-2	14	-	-	CASSHGLSNQPQHF	TGTGCCAGCAGCCACGGACTGAGCAATCAGCCCCAGCATTTT
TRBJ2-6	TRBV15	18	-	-	CATSRQGGLLSGANVLTF	TGTGCCACCAGCAGACAGGGGGGCCTTCTCTCTGGGGCCAACGTCCTGACTTTC
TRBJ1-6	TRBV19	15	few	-	CASSISTQDNSPLHF	TGTGCCAGTAGTATCTCCACACAGGATAATTCACCCCTCCACTTT
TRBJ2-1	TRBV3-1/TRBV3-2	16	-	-	CASSRRWRGPYNEQFF	TGTGCCAGCAGCCGCAGGTGGCGGGGCCCCTACAATGAGCAGTTCTTC
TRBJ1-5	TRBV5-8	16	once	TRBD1	CASSGGDRGSNQPQHF	TGTGCCAGCAGCGGGGGGGACAGGGGATCCAATCAGCCCCAGCATTTT
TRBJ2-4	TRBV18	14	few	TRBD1	CASSGGTGGNIQYF	TGTGCCAGCTCAGGCGGGACAGGGGGAAACATTCAGTACTTC
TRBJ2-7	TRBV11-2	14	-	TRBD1	CASSLGQGTYEQYF	TGTGCCAGCAGCTTAGGACAGGGAACATACGAGCAGTACTTC
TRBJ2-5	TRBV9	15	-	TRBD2	CASSPFHSGVETQYF	TGTGCCAGCAGCCCCTTTCATAGCGGGGTGGAGACCCAGTACTTC
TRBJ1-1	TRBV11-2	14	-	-	CASSLGGGIRLPVF	TGTGCCAGCAGCTTAGGAGGCGGGATTCGATTGCCGGTCTTT
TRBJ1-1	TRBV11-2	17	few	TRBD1	CASSSRRGGFGNTEAFF	TGTGCCAGCAGCTCCCGGCGAGGGGGCTTCGGGAACACTGAAGCTTTCTTT
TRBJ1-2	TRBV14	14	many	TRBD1	CASSAGTGTFGYTF	TGTGCCAGCAGCGCCGGGACAGGGACTTTTGGCTACACCTTC
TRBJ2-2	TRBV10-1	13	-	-	CASSVEPTGELFF	TGCGCCAGCAGTGTGGAGCCGACCGGGGAGCTGTTTTTT
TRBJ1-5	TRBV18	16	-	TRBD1	CASSTDRGQANQPQHF	TGTGCCAGCTCCACGGACAGGGGGCAGGCGAATCAGCCCCAGCATTTT
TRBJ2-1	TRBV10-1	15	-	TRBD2	CASSERLAGASEQFF	TGCGCCAGCAGTGAAAGGCTAGCGGGAGCTAGTGAGCAGTTCTTC
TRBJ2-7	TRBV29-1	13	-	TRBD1	CSVEGQGPYEQYF	TGCAGCGTCGAAGGACAGGGCCCCTACGAGCAGTACTTC